These 14 T cell receptor beta chains originate from one sample sequenced in a study of blood T cells in healthy people across ages. Primed by a sample-barcoded 5' primer and a J-beta primer mix, a second PCR proceeded for about 6 to 11 cycles. MiXCR was run by TCRdb on the 5' RACE reads, yielding one entry per CDR3 protein. The sample has 550,000 to 800,000 distinct CDR3 sequences, roughly 32% seen once. The sequenced sample consisted of blood. These receptors all stem from a woman of 80 years or more in good health.

There are a few counts of this clonotype. The chain links TRBV6-5 to TRBJ2-1; D is ambiguous. The CDR3 loop spans 16 amino acids. V gave up 4 bases and J gave up 0 bases, with 13 bases separating them. Germline-derived CDR1 and CDR2 are MNHEY and SVGAGI. CDR3 protein: CASSSMRTSSYNEQFF. CDR3 in DNA: TGTGCCAGCAGTTCGATGAGAACAAGCTCCTACAATGAGCAGTTCTTC.

The J gene is TRBJ2-1, the V gene TRBV7-2; D is possibly TRBD1 (5 bases). Trimming shortened V by 1 base and J by 2 bases, and 9 bases separated the two germline ends. Germline-derived CDR1 and CDR2 are SGHTA and FQGNSA. CDR3 length: 15 amino acids. CDR3 protein: CASSLDGAAYNEQFF. CDR3 coding DNA: TGTGCCAGCAGCTTAGATGGGGCAGCCTACAATGAGCAGTTCTTC.

This clonotype showed up just a few times. The chain links TRBV30 to TRBJ1-6; TRBD1 aligns across 10 bases. The CDR3 is 15 amino acids. After removal of 4 bases from V and 4 bases from J, the junction contained 4 bases not matched to a gene. Germline V lookup: CDR1 GTSNPN, CDR2 SVGIG (reference sequence). CDR3 nucleotide sequence: TGTGCCTGGAAGGGACAGGGGTTATATAATTCACCCCTCCACTTT. This translates into CAWKGQGLYNSPLHF.

This clonotype was counted at least ten times. CDR3 protein: CASSPSAIGIQETQYF. The CDR3 DNA is TGTGCCAGCAGCCCTAGCGCCATTGGGATTCAAGAGACCCAGTACTTC. The genes are TRBV11-1 and TRBJ2-5; weak D call: TRBD2 (6 bases). The V end was cut by 5 bases, the J end by 2 bases, with 18 bases between. The length of the CDR3 is 16 residues. Per the germline V gene, CDR1 is SGHAT and CDR2 is FQDESV (reference sequence).

This clonotype was picked up one time. The V and J genes are TRBV29-1 and TRBJ2-5, with D possibly matching TRBD2 (6 bases). The V end was cut by 0 bases, the J end by 11 bases, with 16 bases between. The CDR3 has 13 amino acids. In germline, CDR1 is SQVTM, CDR2 ANQGSEA. The CDR3 nucleotides read TGCAGCGTTGAAGACAGCAGTACGGGGGAGCAGTACTTC. Amino acids: CSVEDSSTGEQYF. Using reference TRBV29-1 and TRBJ2-5 for the parts outside the CDR3, the full variable domain is SAVISQKPSRDICQRGTSLTIQCQVDSQVTMMFWYRQQPGQSLTLIATANQGSEATYESGFVIDKFPISRPNLTFSTLTVSNMSPEDSSIYLCSVEDSSTGEQYFGPGTRLLVL.

This clonotype was detected a few times. The V and J genes are TRBV5-1 and TRBJ2-6; 8 bases line up with TRBD1. Trimming at V came to 4 bases and at J to 0 bases, leaving 6 bases not matched to a gene. Germline assignment: CDR1 SGHRS and CDR2 YFSETQ. The CDR3 is 17 residues long. DNA for the CDR3: TGCGCCAGCAGCGGGACAGGTTTGGGCTCTGGGGCCAACGTCCTGACTTTC. Translating it yields CASSGTGLGSGANVLTF.

This clonotype was seen repeatedly, ten times or more. The chain combines TRBV24-1 with TRBJ2-7; TRBD2 agrees at 8 bases. The J call may be incorrect, as the DNA end agrees better with TRBJ2-5. Germline CDR1 and CDR2: KGHDR and SFDVKD. This CDR3 contains 14 residues. CDR3 sequence reads: CATSDKTSAGTQYF. For the CDR3, the DNA is TGTGCCACCAGTGATAAGACTAGCGCGGGGACCCAGTACTTC.

Many counts were recorded for this clonotype. The chain employs TRBV27 and TRBJ1-2; 7 positions agree with TRBD1. In germline, CDR1 is MNHEY, CDR2 SMNVEV (reference sequence). The CDR3 loop spans 17 amino acids. V was clipped by 2 bases and J by 2 bases; unmatched bases: 11. CDR3: CASSLRGARDSNYGYTF. Written as DNA, the CDR3 is TGTGCCAGCAGTTTAAGGGGGGCCCGGGACAGCAACTATGGCTACACCTTC.

At least ten counts were recorded for this clonotype. This sequence joins TRBV6-5 and TRBJ2-3; TRBD1 matches at 7 bases. With V trimmed by 6 bases and J by 2 bases, 8 bases remained unmatched. The CDR3 covers 15 residues. CDR1 is MNHEY, CDR2 SVGAGI, per germline. CDR3 residues: CASRLQGTYTDTQYF. The CDR3 nucleotides are TGTGCCAGCAGGCTACAGGGGACCTACACAGATACGCAGTATTTT.

This clonotype was seen many times. V and J are TRBV18 and TRBJ2-5; TRBD1 matches 12 bases. The CDR3 covers 16 residues. Germline V gene lookup returns CDR1 KGHSH and CDR2 LQKENI. V trimming: 3 bases; J trimming: 2 bases; junction bases outside the gene matches: 4. The CDR3 loop reads CASSPGQGARQETQYF. The CDR3 DNA sequence: TGTGCCAGCTCACCGGGACAGGGGGCGCGGCAAGAGACCCAGTACTTC.

This clonotype came up many times. The genes are TRBV7-8 and TRBJ1-4, with D hard to call. The CDR3 has 13 residues. The germline CDR1 and CDR2 sequences are SGHVS and FQNEAQ. With 5 bases removed from V and 5 bases from J, the gap between germline ends came to 9 bases. The CDR3 protein is CASSRMGNEKLFF. CDR3 nucleotide sequence: TGTGCCAGCAGCCGAATGGGGAATGAAAAACTGTTTTTT.

This clonotype appeared many times. The chain links TRBV4-2 to TRBJ1-2; a possible D gene is TRBD1 (5 bases). CDR1 and CDR2 from the germline V gene are LGHNA and YNFKEQ. This CDR3 is 15 amino acids long. V was pared by 1 base and J by 0 bases, with 9 bases between. This CDR3 reads CASSQGRQPNYGYTF. The DNA of the CDR3 is TGTGCCAGCAGCCAAGGGAGACAGCCTAACTATGGCTACACCTTC.

V is TRBV20-1 and J is TRBJ2-1; D is possibly TRBD1 (5 bases). This CDR3 is built from 14 residues. V dropped 3 bases and J dropped 8 bases, with 17 bases sitting between them. From germline, CDR1 is DFQATT and CDR2 SNEGSKA (reference sequence). CDR3 sequence (DNA): TGCAGTGCTAGTAGGGTAGCCAGGGCGGATGAGCAGTTCTTC. It specifies CSASRVARADEQFF.

This clonotype appeared many times. The genes are TRBV2 and TRBJ1-4, with a possible D match to TRBD1 (5 bases). There are 14 residues in the CDR3. Per germline, CDR1 SNHLY and CDR2 FYNNEI. V lost 2 bases, J lost 8 bases, and 12 bases lay in between. This chain's CDR3 is CASSENEGSEKLFF. The DNA for the CDR3 is TGTGCCAGCAGTGAAAACGAGGGGAGCGAAAAACTGTTTTTT.